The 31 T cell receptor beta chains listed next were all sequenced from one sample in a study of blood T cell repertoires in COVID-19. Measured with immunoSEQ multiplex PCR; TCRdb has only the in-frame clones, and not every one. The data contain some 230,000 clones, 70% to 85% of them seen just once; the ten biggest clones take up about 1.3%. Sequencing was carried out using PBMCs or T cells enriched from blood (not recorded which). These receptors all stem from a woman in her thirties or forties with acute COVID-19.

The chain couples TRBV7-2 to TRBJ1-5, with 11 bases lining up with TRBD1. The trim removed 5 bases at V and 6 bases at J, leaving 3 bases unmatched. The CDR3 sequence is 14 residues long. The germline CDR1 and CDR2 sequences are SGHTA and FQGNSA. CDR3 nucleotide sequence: TGTGCCAGCAGCATGGACAGGGGGCCTCAGCCCCAGCATTTT. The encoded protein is CASSMDRGPQPQHF.

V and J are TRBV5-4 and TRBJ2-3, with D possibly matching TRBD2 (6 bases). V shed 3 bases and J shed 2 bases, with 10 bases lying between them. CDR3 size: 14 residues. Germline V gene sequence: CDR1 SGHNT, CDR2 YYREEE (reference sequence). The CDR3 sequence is CASSSADYTDTQYF. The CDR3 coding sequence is TGTGCCAGCAGCTCGGCGGACTACACAGATACGCAGTATTTT.

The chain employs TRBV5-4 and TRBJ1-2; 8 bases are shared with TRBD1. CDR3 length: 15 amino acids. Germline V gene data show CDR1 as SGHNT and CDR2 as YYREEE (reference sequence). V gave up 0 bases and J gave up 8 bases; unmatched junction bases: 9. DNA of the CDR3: TGTGCCAGCAGCTTGGGGGACAGGAGGGTAGGCGGCTACACCTTC. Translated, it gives CASSLGDRRVGGYTF.

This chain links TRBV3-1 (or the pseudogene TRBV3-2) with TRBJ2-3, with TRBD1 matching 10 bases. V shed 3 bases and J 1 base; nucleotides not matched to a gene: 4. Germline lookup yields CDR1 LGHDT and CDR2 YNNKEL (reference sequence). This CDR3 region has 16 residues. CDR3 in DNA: TGTGCCAGCAGCCATCGCGGGACAGGGGGCACAGATACGCAGTATTTT. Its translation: CASSHRGTGGTDTQYF.

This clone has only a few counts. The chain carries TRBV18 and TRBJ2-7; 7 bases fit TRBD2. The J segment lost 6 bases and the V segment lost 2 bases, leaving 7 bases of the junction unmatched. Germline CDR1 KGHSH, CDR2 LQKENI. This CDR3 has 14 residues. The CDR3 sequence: CASSPVPWGGEQYF. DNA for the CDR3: TGTGCCAGCTCACCAGTCCCGTGGGGGGGCGAGCAGTACTTC.

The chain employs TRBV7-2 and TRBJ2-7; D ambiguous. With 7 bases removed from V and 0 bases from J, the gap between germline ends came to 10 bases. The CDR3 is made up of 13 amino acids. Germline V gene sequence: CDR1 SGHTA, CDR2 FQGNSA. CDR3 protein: CASTSYNSYEQYF. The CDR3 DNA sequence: TGTGCCAGCACCTCTTACAACTCCTACGAGCAGTACTTC.

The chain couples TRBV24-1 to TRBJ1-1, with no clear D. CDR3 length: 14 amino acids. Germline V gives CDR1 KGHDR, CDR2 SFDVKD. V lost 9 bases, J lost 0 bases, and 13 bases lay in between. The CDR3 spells CATCLRGLNTEAFF. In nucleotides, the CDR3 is TGTGCCACCTGCCTGAGAGGGTTGAACACTGAAGCTTTCTTT.

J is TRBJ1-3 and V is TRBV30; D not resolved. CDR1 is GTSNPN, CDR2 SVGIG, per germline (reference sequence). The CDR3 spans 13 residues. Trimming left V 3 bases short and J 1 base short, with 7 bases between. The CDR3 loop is CAWSGDSGNTIYF. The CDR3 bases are TGTGCCTGGAGCGGGGATTCTGGAAACACCATATATTTT. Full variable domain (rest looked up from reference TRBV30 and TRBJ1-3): SQTIHQWPATLVQPVGSPLSLECTVEGTSNPNLYWYRQAAGRGLQLLFYSVGIGQISSEVPQNLSASRPQDRQFILSSKKLLLSDSGFYLCAWSGDSGNTIYFGEGSWLTVV.

In nucleotides, the CDR3 is TGTGCCAGCAGCGTCTCTCGGCAGGTAGCGGATACGCAGTATTTT. Its translation: CASSVSRQVADTQYF. This chain joins TRBV9 and TRBJ2-3; possible D gene TRBD2, 5 bases. This CDR3 contains 15 residues. Germline V gene sequence: CDR1 SGDLS, CDR2 YYNGEE. The V end was cut by 2 bases, the J end by 6 bases, with 16 bases between.

CDR3 DNA sequence: TGTGCCAGCAGCTCGGGACTAGCGGGAGAGAGTGAGCAGTTCTTC. Residues: CASSSGLAGESEQFF. This chain uses TRBV28 with TRBJ2-1, with TRBD2 matching 14 bases. CDR1 and CDR2 from the germline V gene are MDHEN and SYDVKM. V lost 6 bases, J lost 9 bases, and 7 bases stayed unmatched. The CDR3 loop spans 15 amino acids.

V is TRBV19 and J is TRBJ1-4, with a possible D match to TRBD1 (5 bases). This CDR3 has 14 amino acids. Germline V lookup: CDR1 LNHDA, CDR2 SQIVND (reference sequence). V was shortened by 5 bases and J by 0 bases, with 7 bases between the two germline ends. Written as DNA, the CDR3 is TGTGCCAGTAGTCAACAGGCAACTAATGAAAAACTGTTTTTT. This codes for CASSQQATNEKLFF.

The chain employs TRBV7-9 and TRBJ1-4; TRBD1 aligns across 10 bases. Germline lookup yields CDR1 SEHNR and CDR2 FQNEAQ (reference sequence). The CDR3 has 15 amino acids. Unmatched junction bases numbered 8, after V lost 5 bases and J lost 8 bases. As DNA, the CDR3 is TGTGCCAGCAGCCCGATGACAGGGGGCGCCGAAAAACTGTTTTTT. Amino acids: CASSPMTGGAEKLFF.

The CDR3 loop is CASSTGTAAEKLFF. The DNA of the CDR3 is TGTGCCAGCAGCACCGGGACAGCCGCTGAAAAACTGTTTTTT. The J gene is TRBJ1-4, the V gene TRBV28; TRBD1 matches 7 bases. The trim removed 6 bases at V and 7 bases at J, leaving 8 bases unmatched. Germline values: CDR1 MDHEN, CDR2 SYDVKM. The CDR3 runs 14 residues.

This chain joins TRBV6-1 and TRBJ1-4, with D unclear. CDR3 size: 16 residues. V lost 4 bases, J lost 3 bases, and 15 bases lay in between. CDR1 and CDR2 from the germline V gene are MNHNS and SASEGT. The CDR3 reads CASSAGARTANEKLFF. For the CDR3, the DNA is TGTGCCAGCAGTGCAGGTGCACGTACAGCTAATGAAAAACTGTTTTTT.

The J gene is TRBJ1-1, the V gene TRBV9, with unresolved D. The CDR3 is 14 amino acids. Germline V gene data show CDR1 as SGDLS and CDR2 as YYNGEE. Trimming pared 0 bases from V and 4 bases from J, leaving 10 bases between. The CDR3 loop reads CASSVEWHPTEAFF. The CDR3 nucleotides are TGTGCCAGCAGCGTAGAATGGCATCCCACTGAAGCTTTCTTT.

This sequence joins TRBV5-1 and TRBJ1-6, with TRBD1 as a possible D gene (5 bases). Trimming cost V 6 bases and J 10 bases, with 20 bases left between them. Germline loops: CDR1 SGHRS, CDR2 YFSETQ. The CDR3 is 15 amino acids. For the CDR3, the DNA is TGCGCCAGCAAGACGGATATCAGGGAAGGGTCACCCCTCCACTTT. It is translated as CASKTDIREGSPLHF.

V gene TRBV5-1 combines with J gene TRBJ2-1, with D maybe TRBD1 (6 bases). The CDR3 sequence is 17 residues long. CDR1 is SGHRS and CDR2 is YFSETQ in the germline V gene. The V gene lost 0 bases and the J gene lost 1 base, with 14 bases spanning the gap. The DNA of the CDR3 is TGCGCCAGCAGCTTGGGACGGCAGGGGCGGTCCTACAATGAGCAGTTCTTC. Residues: CASSLGRQGRSYNEQFF.

The DNA of the CDR3 is TGTGCCAGCAGTTTACTAGCGGGAGGGTTGGTGGAGCAGTACTTC. It codes for CASSLLAGGLVEQYF. The chain recombines TRBV27 with TRBJ2-7, with 12 bases matching TRBD2. The CDR3 has 15 residues. The J segment lost 7 bases and the V segment lost 2 bases, leaving 6 bases of the junction unmatched. Germline CDR1 and CDR2: MNHEY and SMNVEV (reference sequence).

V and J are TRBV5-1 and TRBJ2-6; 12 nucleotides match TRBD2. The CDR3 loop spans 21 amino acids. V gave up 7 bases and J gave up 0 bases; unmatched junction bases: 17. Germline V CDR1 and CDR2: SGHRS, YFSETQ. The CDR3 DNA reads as TGCGCCAGCGCTGGATTCAGGAGTACTAGCGGGGGGTTCTCTGGGGCCAACGTCCTGACTTTC. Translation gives CASAGFRSTSGGFSGANVLTF.

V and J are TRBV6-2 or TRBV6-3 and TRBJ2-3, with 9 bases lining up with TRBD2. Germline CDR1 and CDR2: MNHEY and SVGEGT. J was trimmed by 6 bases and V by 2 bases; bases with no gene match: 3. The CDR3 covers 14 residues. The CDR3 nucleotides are TGTGCCAGCAGTTACGGGCTAGCGGGGGATACGCAGTATTTT. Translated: CASSYGLAGDTQYF.

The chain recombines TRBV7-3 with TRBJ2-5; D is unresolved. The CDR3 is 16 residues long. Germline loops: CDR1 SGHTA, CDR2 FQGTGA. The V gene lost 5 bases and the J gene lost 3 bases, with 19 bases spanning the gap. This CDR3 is CASSHFTRSQEETQYF. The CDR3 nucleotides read TGTGCCAGCAGCCATTTTACCAGATCCCAAGAAGAGACCCAGTACTTC.

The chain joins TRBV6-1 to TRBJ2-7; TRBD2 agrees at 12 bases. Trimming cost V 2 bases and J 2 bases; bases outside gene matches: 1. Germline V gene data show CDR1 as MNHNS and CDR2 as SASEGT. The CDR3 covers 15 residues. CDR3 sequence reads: CASSELAGGPYEQYF. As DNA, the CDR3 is TGTGCCAGCAGTGAACTAGCGGGAGGGCCCTACGAGCAGTACTTC.

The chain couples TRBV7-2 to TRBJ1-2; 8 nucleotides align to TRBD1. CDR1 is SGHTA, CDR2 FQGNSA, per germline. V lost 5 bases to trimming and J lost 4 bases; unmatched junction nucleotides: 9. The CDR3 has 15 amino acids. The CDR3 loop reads CASSPGGILSYGYTF. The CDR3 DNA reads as TGTGCCAGCAGCCCAGGGGGCATCCTTTCCTATGGCTACACCTTC.

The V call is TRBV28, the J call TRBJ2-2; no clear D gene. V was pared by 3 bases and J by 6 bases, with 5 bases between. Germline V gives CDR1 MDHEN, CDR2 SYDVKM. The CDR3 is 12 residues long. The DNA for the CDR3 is TGTGCCAGCAGTTTGTCGGCCGGGGAGCTGTTTTTT. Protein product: CASSLSAGELFF.

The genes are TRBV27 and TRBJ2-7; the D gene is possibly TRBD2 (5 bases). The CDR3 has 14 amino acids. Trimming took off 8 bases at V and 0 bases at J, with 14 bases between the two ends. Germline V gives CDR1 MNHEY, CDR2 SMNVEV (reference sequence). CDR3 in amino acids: CASGEGLSSYEQYF. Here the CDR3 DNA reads TGTGCCAGCGGAGAGGGCTTAAGCTCCTACGAGCAGTACTTC.

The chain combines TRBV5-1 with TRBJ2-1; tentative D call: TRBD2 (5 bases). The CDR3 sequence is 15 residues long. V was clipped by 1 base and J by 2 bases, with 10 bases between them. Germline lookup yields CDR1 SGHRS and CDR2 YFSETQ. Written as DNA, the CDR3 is TGCGCCAGCAGCTTGAAGCGGCCCCCCTACAATGAGCAGTTCTTC. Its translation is CASSLKRPPYNEQFF. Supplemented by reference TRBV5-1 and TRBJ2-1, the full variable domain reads KAGVTQTPRYLIKTRGQQVTLSCSPISGHRSVSWYQQTPGQGLQFLFEYFSETQRNKGNFPGRFSGRQFSNSRSEMNVSTLELGDSALYLCASSLKRPPYNEQFFGPGTRLTVL.

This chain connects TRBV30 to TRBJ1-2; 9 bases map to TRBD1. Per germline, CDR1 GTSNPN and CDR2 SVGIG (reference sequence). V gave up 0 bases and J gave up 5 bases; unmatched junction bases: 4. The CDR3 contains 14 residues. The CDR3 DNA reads TGTGCCTGGAGTGTGGAGACAGGGGGGTATGGCTACACCTTC. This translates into CAWSVETGGYGYTF. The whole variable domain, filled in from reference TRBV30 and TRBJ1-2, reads SQTIHQWPATLVQPVGSPLSLECTVEGTSNPNLYWYRQAAGRGLQLLFYSVGIGQISSEVPQNLSASRPQDRQFILSSKKLLLSDSGFYLCAWSVETGGYGYTFGSGTRLTVV.

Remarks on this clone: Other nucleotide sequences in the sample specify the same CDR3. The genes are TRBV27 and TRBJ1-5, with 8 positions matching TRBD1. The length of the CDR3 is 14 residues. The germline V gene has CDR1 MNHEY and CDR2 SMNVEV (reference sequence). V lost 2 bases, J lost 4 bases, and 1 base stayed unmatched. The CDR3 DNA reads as TGTGCCAGCAGTTTAAGGACAGGGAATCAGCCCCAGCATTTT. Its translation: CASSLRTGNQPQHF.

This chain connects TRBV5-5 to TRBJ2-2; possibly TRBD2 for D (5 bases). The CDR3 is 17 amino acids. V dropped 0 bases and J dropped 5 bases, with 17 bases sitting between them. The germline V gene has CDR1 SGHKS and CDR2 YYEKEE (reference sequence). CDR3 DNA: TGTGCCAGCAGCTTGGTATGGGCCCCCTCGGGGACCGGGGAGCTGTTTTTT. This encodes CASSLVWAPSGTGELFF.

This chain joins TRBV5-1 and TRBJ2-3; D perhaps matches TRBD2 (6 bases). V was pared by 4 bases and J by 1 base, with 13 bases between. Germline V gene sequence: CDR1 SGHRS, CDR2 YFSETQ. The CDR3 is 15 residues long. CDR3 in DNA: TGCGCCAGCAGCCCGGGGCCTAGCGGCACAGATACGCAGTATTTT. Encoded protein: CASSPGPSGTDTQYF. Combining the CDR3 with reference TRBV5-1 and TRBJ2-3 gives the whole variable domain KAGVTQTPRYLIKTRGQQVTLSCSPISGHRSVSWYQQTPGQGLQFLFEYFSETQRNKGNFPGRFSGRQFSNSRSEMNVSTLELGDSALYLCASSPGPSGTDTQYFGPGTRLTVL.

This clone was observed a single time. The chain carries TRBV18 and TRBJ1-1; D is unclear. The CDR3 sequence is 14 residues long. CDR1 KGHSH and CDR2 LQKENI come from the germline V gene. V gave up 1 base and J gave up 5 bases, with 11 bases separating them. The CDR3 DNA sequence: TGTGCCAGCTCACCACTCGGGGAAGGGACTGAAGCTTTCTTT. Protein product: CASSPLGEGTEAFF.